Below are 24 T cell receptor beta chains sequenced from a single sample in a study of prognosis after radiotherapy for stage I lung cancer (dated by TCRdb to the early 2020s). Sequencing relied on an Illumina HiSeq 3000. Two rounds of multiplex PCR were performed to amplify the TCR beta CDR3 region from genomic DNA. The first PCR round used primers specific to each TRBV and TRBJ gene, and the primer sequences were filed in Chinese patent CN105087789A. The public reads were reprocessed in TCRdb via fastp at Q25 and MiXCR, keeping in-frame beta chains. Each entry merges the rows of one CDR3 protein and shows their most common DNA and genes. Recorded for this sample are roughly 30,000 distinct CDR3 sequences; about 41% of them occurred a single time. About 30% of the sample belongs to the ten largest clones. This material consisted of PBMCs, taken before or after stereotactic body radiation therapy (not recorded which). The receptor set was obtained from a donor over 45 with non-small cell lung cancer.

Of note for this clonotype: The conserved closing phenylalanine or tryptophan is absent in this CDR3, likely reflecting a read error. The chain is built from TRBV13 and TRBJ1-2; no firm D call. V lost 0 bases to trimming and J lost 5 bases, with 22 bases between them. This CDR3 has 18 amino acids. CDR1 is PRHDT and CDR2 is FYEKMQ in the germline V gene (reference sequence). This CDR3 is CASSLGARGRGLKYGYTL. Written as DNA, the CDR3 is TGTGCCAGCAGCTTAGGTGCCCGTGGGAGAGGGCTGAAATATGGCTACACCTTA.

The table lists this clonotype with many counts. The chain's CDR3 is CASSERLINQPQHF. DNA of the CDR3: TGTGCCAGCAGTGAAAGACTAATCAATCAGCCCCAGCATTTT. The chain employs TRBV2 and TRBJ1-5; no clear D. Germline assignment: CDR1 SNHLY and CDR2 FYNNEI. This CDR3 has 14 amino acids. Trimming took 2 bases from V and 3 from J, leaving 8 bases between them.

On this clonotype: Since a far larger clone is one base different, this is likely a read error. The chain recombines TRBV6-8 with TRBJ2-2; no firm D call. Germline-derived CDR1 and CDR2 are MNHGY and SAAAGT. This CDR3 contains 13 residues. The CDR3 nucleotides read TGTTCCAGCGCCCCCGCGAACACCGGGGAGCTGTTTTTT. This codes for CSSAPANTGELFF.

The rearrangement links TRBV6-2 or TRBV6-3 to TRBJ2-7; 13 nucleotides line up with TRBD2. The J call may be faulty, since TRBJ2-1 better matches the DNA end. From germline, CDR1 is MNHEY and CDR2 SVGEGT. The CDR3 totals 18 residues. CDR3 region: CASTPGTSGASSYNEQFF. The CDR3 DNA sequence: TGTGCCAGCACCCCTGGGACTAGCGGGGCGAGCTCCTACAATGAGCAGTTCTTC.

This clonotype was observed many times. The chain couples TRBV28 to TRBJ1-5, with D uncertain. Germline V gene lookup returns CDR1 MDHEN and CDR2 SYDVKM. Trimming cost V 2 bases and J 2 bases, with 10 bases left between them. The CDR3 is made up of 15 amino acids. CDR3 nucleotides: TGTGCCAGCAGTTTAATTTGGGATGGCAATCAGCCCCAGCATTTT. It codes for CASSLIWDGNQPQHF.

CDR3 in amino acids: CSARGLAGSTDTQYF. DNA of the CDR3: TGCAGTGCTAGAGGACTAGCGGGATCCACAGATACGCAGTATTTT. The chain is built from TRBV20-1 and TRBJ2-3; 11 bases map to TRBD2. Losses at the gene ends were 1 base for V and 2 bases for J; bases not matched to a gene: 2. The germline V gene has CDR1 DFQATT and CDR2 SNEGSKA (reference sequence). The length of the CDR3 is 15 residues.

This clonotype has only a few counts. The rearrangement uses TRBV30 and TRBJ2-7; the match to TRBD2 covers 8 bases. Per the germline V gene, CDR1 is GTSNPN and CDR2 is SVGIG (reference sequence). The CDR3 totals 14 residues. V was pared by 0 bases and J by 2 bases, with 3 bases of the junction left unmatched. This CDR3 reads CAWSVNSGTYEQYF. DNA of the CDR3: TGTGCCTGGAGTGTAAATAGCGGGACCTACGAGCAGTACTTC.

This clonotype was seen many times. The chain links TRBV7-8 to TRBJ2-1, with 10 bases matching TRBD2. V gave up 8 bases and J gave up 4 bases; unmatched junction bases: 5. The CDR3 has 14 residues. Germline V CDR1 and CDR2: SGHVS, FQNEAQ. The CDR3 nucleotides read TGTGCCAGCCGGGTACTAGCGGGATACAATGAGCAGTTCTTC. Protein sequence: CASRVLAGYNEQFF.

This clonotype is judged medium-sized (0.01 to 0.1%). The chain uses TRBV11-2 and TRBJ2-7, with D perhaps TRBD1 (5 bases). Germline lookup yields CDR1 SGHAT and CDR2 FQNNGV. This CDR3 region has 15 residues. The V end lost 0 bases, the J end lost 6 bases, and 15 bases lay between the germline ends. The CDR3 DNA sequence: TGTGCCAGCAGCTTAGATTGGGGCGGTCATGGCGAGCAGTACTTC. Protein sequence: CASSLDWGGHGEQYF.

About this clonotype: Mismatch with germline at one junction end may stem from a read error. This sequence joins TRBV7-2 and TRBJ2-2, with 7 nucleotides matching TRBD1. The germline V gene encodes CDR1 SGHTA and CDR2 FQGNSA. This CDR3 comprises 15 residues. DNA of the CDR3: TGTGCAAGCAGCCCTCAGGGGGATCACACCGGGGACCTGTTTTTT. Its protein product is CASSPQGDHTGDLFF.

At least ten counts were recorded for this clonotype. The chain recombines TRBV19 with TRBJ2-2, with D possibly being TRBD1 or TRBD2 (5 bases each). CDR1 and CDR2 (germline): LNHDA, SQIVND (reference sequence). This CDR3 comprises 13 residues. The CDR3 loop is CATRELLTGELFF. The CDR3 coding sequence is TGTGCTACCAGGGAGCTCCTCACCGGGGAGCTGTTTTTT.

This clonotype was seen more than once but under ten times. The V call is TRBV3-2, the J call TRBJ2-4; the table's TRBD1 call for D was not verified on the DNA. TRBV3-2 is designated a pseudogene. The CDR3 runs 16 residues. CDR3: CASSQEPTGKENIQYF. CDR3 in DNA: TGTGCCAGCAGCCAAGAACCGACAGGGAAGGAAAACATTCAGTACTTC.

This clonotype was counted at least ten times. This chain links TRBV14 with TRBJ2-3; 9 bases are shared with TRBD2. Per germline, CDR1 SGHDN and CDR2 FVKESK. After removal of 0 bases from V and 0 bases from J, the junction contained 13 bases not matched to a gene. CDR3 length equals 20 residues. The CDR3 nucleotides read TGTGCCAGCAGCCAAGACCGAGCGGGAGGATTCGATTTTAGCACAGATACGCAGTATTTT. Amino acid sequence: CASSQDRAGGFDFSTDTQYF.

In its sample, this clonotype was seen many times. The gene calls are TRBV2 and TRBJ2-5, with 8 bases aligning to TRBD1. The CDR3 is 15 amino acids. Germline loops: CDR1 SNHLY, CDR2 FYNNEI. The trim removed 4 bases at V and 1 base at J, leaving 5 bases unmatched. The CDR3 is CASSVWTGFQETQYF. The CDR3 bases are TGTGCCAGCAGTGTGTGGACAGGGTTCCAAGAGACCCAGTACTTC.

This chain links TRBV19 with TRBJ2-2, with no clear D. This CDR3 comprises 17 residues. Germline-derived CDR1 and CDR2 are LNHDA and SQIVND (reference sequence). Between the trimmed V and J ends, which lost 3 bases and 4 bases, there was a span of 18 bases. CDR3 sequence reads: CASSIFCGLGSTGELFF. CDR3 DNA sequence: TGTGCCAGTAGTATTTTTTGTGGCTTAGGTTCCACCGGGGAGCTGTTTTTT.

The J gene is TRBJ2-7, the V gene TRBV20-1, with 7 bases matching TRBD2. V lost 3 bases, J lost 2 bases, and 13 bases stayed unmatched. This CDR3 contains 16 residues. The germline CDR1 and CDR2 sequences are DFQATT and SNEGSKA (reference sequence). CDR3 in amino acids: CSARVILSGTTYEQYF. The CDR3 DNA reads TGCAGTGCTAGGGTGATACTCTCCGGGACTACCTACGAGCAGTACTTC.

In the case of this clonotype: This sequence may be a read error, since a much larger clone differs from it by one base. V and J are TRBV20-1 and TRBJ2-5; D gene uncertain. Trimming cost V 5 bases and J 1 base, with 11 bases left between them. CDR3 length: 13 amino acids. Germline CDR1 reads DFQATT; CDR2 reads SNEGSKA (reference sequence). The CDR3 DNA follows: TGCAGTGCTTTTCCCGGGCTCCAAGAGACCCAGTACTTC. Translating gives CSAFPGLQETQYF.

This clonotype was detected only a few times. With a far larger clone one base away, a read error is the likely cause. The chain joins TRBV6-5 to TRBJ2-1; tentative D call: TRBD1 (7 bases). This CDR3 has 17 amino acids. Germline lookup yields CDR1 MNHEY and CDR2 SVGAGI. Trimming took off 2 bases at V and 10 bases at J, with 24 bases between the two ends. The CDR3 reads CASSYTWGDDRAGEQFF. CDR3 coding DNA: TGTGCCAGCAGTTACACCTGGGGGGATGACAGGGCTGGCGAGCAGTTCTTC.

This clonotype was observed many times. V is TRBV27 and J is TRBJ1-5, with D maybe TRBD1 (5 bases). Germline loops: CDR1 MNHEY, CDR2 SMNVEV (reference sequence). Trimming left V 3 bases short and J 4 bases short, with 13 bases between. This CDR3 has 15 residues. The CDR3 loop is CASSFSTAFNQPQHF. CDR3 DNA: TGTGCCAGCAGTTTTTCGACAGCCTTTAATCAGCCCCAGCATTTT.

This clonotype was observed at least ten times. The genes are TRBV5-1 and TRBJ2-3; 8 nucleotides match TRBD1. The CDR3 contains 15 residues. Germline V gene sequence: CDR1 SGHRS, CDR2 YFSETQ. Trimming cost V 2 bases and J 1 base; bases outside gene matches: 3. The CDR3 loop is CASSFPQGGTDTQYF. The CDR3 bases are TGCGCCAGCAGCTTCCCACAGGGGGGCACAGATACGCAGTATTTT.

This clonotype occurred many times. The chain employs TRBV28 and TRBJ1-5; TRBD1 matches at 7 bases. J lost 6 bases, V lost 5 bases, and 10 bases had no gene match. CDR3 length equals 15 residues. The germline V gene encodes CDR1 MDHEN and CDR2 SYDVKM. CDR3 DNA: TGTGCCAGCAGTCCACGACAGGGTGGGGGTCAGCCCCAGCATTTT. Its protein product is CASSPRQGGGQPQHF.

With regard to this clonotype: Since a much larger clone is just one base distant, this may be a read error. This chain connects TRBV20-1 to TRBJ2-1; 9 bases are a match to TRBD2. Gene TRBJ2-5 matches the end of the DNA better, so the J call may be wrong. The germline CDR1 and CDR2 sequences are DFQATT and SNEGSKA (reference sequence). The CDR3 sequence is 15 residues long. CDR3 in DNA: TGCAGTGCTCCGTTACTAGCGGGTTTGAAAGAGACCCAGTACTTC. It translates to CSAPLLAGLKETQYF.

The chain joins TRBV7-2 to TRBJ2-3; no definite D call. Germline CDR1 and CDR2: SGHTA and FQGNSA. Trimming cost V 5 bases and J 1 base, with 13 bases left between them. The CDR3 spans 15 residues. The CDR3 protein is CASSPDGYGTDTQYF. CDR3 bases: TGTGCCAGCAGCCCCGACGGTTATGGCACAGATACGCAGTATTTT.

Regarding this clonotype: Mismatch with germline at one junction end may stem from a read error. V gene TRBV12-3 or TRBV12-4 combines with J gene TRBJ2-1; D is undetermined. The CDR3 sequence is 12 residues long. Written as DNA, the CDR3 is TGTGCCATCAGTGTCAACTCGGATGAGCAGTTCTTC. Protein sequence: CAISVNSDEQFF.